The clone carrying this T cell receptor (beta chain) was seen only once. Its antigen is undetermined. This sample was taken from a study of cytomegalovirus exposure and HLA in healthy donors. Primers included in the PCR were 60 Vbeta and 13 Jbeta primers. Generated by immunoSEQ multiplex PCR, the TCRdb table keeps only in-frame clones and is missing some. The sample yields about 140,000 clones, about three quarters seen once. Study results and limitations: Later on, analysis showed that most CMV-associated TCR beta chains appeared to be HLA-restricted.

CDR3 size: 13 residues. Germline V CDR1 and CDR2: GTSNPN, SVGIG (reference sequence). V shed 0 bases and J shed 3 bases, with 8 bases lying between them. This sequence originates from a male donor in good health and CMV-seropositive. The gene calls are TRBV30 and TRBJ1-1; maybe TRBD1 (5 bases). Sequencing input: PBMCs. The DNA for the CDR3 is TGTGCCTGGAGTGTAAGCAGGGACACTGAAGCTTTCTTT. It translates to CAWSVSRDTEAFF.